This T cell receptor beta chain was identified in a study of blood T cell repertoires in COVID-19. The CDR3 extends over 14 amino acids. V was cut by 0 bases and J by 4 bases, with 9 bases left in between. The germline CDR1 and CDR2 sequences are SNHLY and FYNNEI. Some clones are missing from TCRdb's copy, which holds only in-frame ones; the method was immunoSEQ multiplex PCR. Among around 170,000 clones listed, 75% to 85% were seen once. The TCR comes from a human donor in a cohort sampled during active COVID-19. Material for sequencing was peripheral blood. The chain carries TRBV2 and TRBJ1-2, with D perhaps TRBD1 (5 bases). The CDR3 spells CASSEARGSYGYTF. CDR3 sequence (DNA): TGTGCCAGCAGTGAAGCAAGGGGCAGCTATGGCTACACCTTC. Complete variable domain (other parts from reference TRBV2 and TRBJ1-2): EPEVTQTPSHQVTQMGQEVILRCVPISNHLYFYWYRQILGQKVEFLVSFYNNEISEKSEIFDDQFSVERPDGSNFTLKIRSTKLEDSAMYFCASSEARGSYGYTFGSGTRLTVV.